A single sample gave rise to the 23 T cell receptor beta chains below, sequenced in a study of radiotherapy plus CTLA-4 blockade in lung cancer. Profiled with immunoSEQ multiplex PCR; TCRdb holds only in-frame clones, not every one. The sample lists around 30,000 clones; around 70% were seen once. Material: peripheral blood, obtained from a patient treated with radiotherapy plus ipilimumab. The origin of the receptors is a human donor with non-small cell lung cancer who had stable disease on radiotherapy plus ipilimumab.

J is TRBJ1-2 and V is TRBV28; D remains ambiguous. Trimming removed 1 base at V and 2 bases at J, with 11 bases between. Germline V gives CDR1 MDHEN, CDR2 SYDVKM. This CDR3 comprises 15 residues. This CDR3 is CASSLYPAVNYGYTF. The CDR3 DNA sequence: TGTGCCAGCAGTTTATACCCGGCTGTAAACTATGGCTACACCTTC.

The V gene is TRBV5-8, the J gene TRBJ2-1; 9 bases line up with TRBD2. V gave up 0 bases and J gave up 1 base; unmatched junction bases: 2. The CDR3 is made up of 16 amino acids. The germline V gene encodes CDR1 SGHTS and CDR2 YDEGEE. The chain's CDR3 is CASSLGTSVSYNEQFF. The CDR3 DNA follows: TGTGCCAGCAGCTTGGGGACTAGCGTGTCCTACAATGAGCAGTTCTTC.

This chain connects TRBV9 to TRBJ2-1, with unresolved D. Deletions cut 4 bases from V and 4 bases from J, with 9 bases between. The CDR3 totals 13 residues. Germline values: CDR1 SGDLS, CDR2 YYNGEE. The chain's CDR3 is CASSTDGYNEQFF. The CDR3, as DNA: TGTGCCAGCAGCACGGACGGTTACAATGAGCAGTTCTTC.

The sample holds many counts of this clone. Other DNA sequences of this sample code for an identical CDR3. The V gene is TRBV15, the J gene TRBJ1-2, with a tentative D call TRBD1 (5 bases). V was shortened by 3 bases and J by 7 bases, with 18 bases between the two germline ends. In germline, CDR1 is LNHNV, CDR2 YYDKDF (reference sequence). CDR3 length: 15 residues. CDR3 in amino acids: CATSRGGGGLPGYTF. DNA for the CDR3: TGTGCCACCAGCAGGGGTGGGGGGGGTCTCCCTGGCTACACCTTC.

This sequence joins TRBV15 and TRBJ2-1; 8 bases map to TRBD2. The CDR3 length is 17 residues. With V trimmed by 4 bases and J by 2 bases, 10 bases remained unmatched. From germline, CDR1 is LNHNV and CDR2 YYDKDF (reference sequence). CDR3 coding DNA: TGTGCCACCAGCAACCAACGGGAGGGGAGGACCTACAATGAGCAGTTCTTC. Translating gives CATSNQREGRTYNEQFF.

J is TRBJ2-1 and V is TRBV27; no firm D call. This CDR3 region has 15 residues. The germline V and J ends were trimmed by 1 base and 7 bases, with 14 bases remaining between them. Germline V gene data show CDR1 as MNHEY and CDR2 as SMNVEV (reference sequence). This chain's CDR3 is CASSLLHDLRNEQFF. The CDR3, as DNA: TGTGCCAGCAGTTTATTGCACGATTTGCGGAATGAGCAGTTCTTC.

Comment on this clone: At the DNA level, this CDR3 is encoded by other sequences in the same sample as well. This rearrangement joins TRBV7-3 to TRBJ2-7, with D perhaps being TRBD1 or TRBD2 (7 bases each). In germline, CDR1 is SGHTA, CDR2 FQGTGA. The CDR3 is 15 amino acids. Trimming cost V 4 bases and J 9 bases, with 22 bases left between them. CDR3 coding DNA: TGTGCCAGCAGCTCCAGCTCATCAGGGGGGGAGGCGCAGTACTTC. This codes for CASSSSSSGGEAQYF.

The DNA for the CDR3 is TGTGCCAGCAGCCCTAAGGGGTTTCACGGTAACACCATATATTTT. Its protein is CASSPKGFHGNTIYF. This chain uses TRBV6-1 with TRBJ1-3, with D possibly matching TRBD1 (5 bases). This CDR3 is 15 amino acids long. Looked up from germline, CDR1 is MNHNS and CDR2 is SASEGT. V was cut by 6 bases and J by 7 bases, with 19 bases left in between.

The V and J genes are TRBV4-2 and TRBJ2-5; D may be TRBD2 (6 bases). The germline gives CDR1 LGHNA, CDR2 YNFKEQ. The CDR3 totals 17 residues. The V and J ends lost 4 bases and 5 bases respectively, with 23 bases between them. The CDR3, as DNA: TGTGCCAGCAGCCTAACTAGCAGGAGGGCCGGTCTCGAGACCCAGTACTTC. Encoded protein: CASSLTSRRAGLETQYF.

The chain employs TRBV27 and TRBJ1-5; D ambiguous. Trimming left V 3 bases short and J 7 bases short, with 13 bases between. The CDR3 length is 14 residues. Per germline, CDR1 MNHEY and CDR2 SMNVEV (reference sequence). The CDR3, as DNA: TGTGCCAGCAGTTTTGGGTTCTCGGGGCAGCCCCAGCATTTT. It translates to CASSFGFSGQPQHF.

The chain combines TRBV4-2 with TRBJ2-3; D is unresolved. Germline V gene sequence: CDR1 LGHNA, CDR2 YNFKEQ. This CDR3 has 14 residues. V lost 1 base and J 0 bases, leaving 5 bases between the germline ends. CDR3 in amino acids: CASSQGMSTDTQYF. The CDR3 region has the DNA TGTGCCAGCAGCCAAGGGATGAGCACAGATACGCAGTATTTT.

Remarks on this clone: The same CDR3 can be traced to other DNA sequences in this sample. This sequence joins TRBV7-2 and TRBJ1-2; TRBD1 is a possible D gene (6 bases). CDR3 size: 13 residues. The germline V gene encodes CDR1 SGHTA and CDR2 FQGNSA. Trimming removed 1 base from V and 5 bases from J, with 8 bases in between. The CDR3 sequence: CASSLEGGYGYTF. The CDR3 DNA sequence: TGTGCCAGCAGCTTAGAGGGGGGGTATGGCTACACCTTC.

CDR3 nucleotides: TGTGCCAGCATCAGAACTGGGGCCAACGTCCTGACTTTC. It yields the protein CASIRTGANVLTF. The chain employs TRBV6-6 and TRBJ2-6; no clear D gene. Trimming cost V 7 bases and J 2 bases, with 6 bases left between them. Per the germline V gene, CDR1 is MNHNY and CDR2 is SVGAGI (reference sequence). The CDR3 has 13 residues.

The chain has TRBV10-1 and TRBJ2-7; 7 bases line up with TRBD2. J lost 2 bases, V lost 9 bases, and 7 bases had no gene match. CDR1 and CDR2 (germline): WNHNN, SYGVQD (reference sequence). The CDR3 runs 13 residues. The CDR3, as DNA: TGCGCCAGTACCCTAGCGGAGCCCTACGAGCAGTACTTC. Amino acids: CASTLAEPYEQYF.

Only one count was recorded for this clone. This chain links TRBV11-2 with TRBJ2-7; 9 bases are a match to TRBD1. CDR1 SGHAT and CDR2 FQNNGV come from the germline V gene. This CDR3 region has 16 residues. Trimming at V came to 1 base and at J to 2 bases, leaving 6 bases not matched to a gene. CDR3 bases: TGTGCCAGCAGCTTAGTCTTAACAGGGGGCACCTACGAGCAGTACTTC. Translated, it gives CASSLVLTGGTYEQYF.

The CDR3 reads CASSRQGANTEAFF. In DNA form, the CDR3 reads TGTGCCAGCAGCCGACAGGGGGCGAACACTGAAGCTTTCTTT. The chain is built from TRBV2 and TRBJ1-1, with 10 bases fitting TRBD1. The junction had 2 bases not matched to a gene; V was cut back by 6 bases and J by 1 base. Germline V gene lookup returns CDR1 SNHLY and CDR2 FYNNEI. This CDR3 region has 14 residues.

The chain combines TRBV20-1 with TRBJ2-5; maybe TRBD2 (6 bases). Germline CDR1 DFQATT, CDR2 SNEGSKA (reference sequence). The CDR3 contains 11 residues. V was clipped by 6 bases and J by 6 bases, with 11 bases between them. CDR3 sequence reads: CSAIGGQTQYF. The CDR3 bases are TGCAGTGCGATCGGGGGACAGACCCAGTACTTC.

CDR3 in DNA: TGTGCCAGCAGCCCCCGCCGTTCGCTAGCGGGCAATGAGCAGTTCTTC. Its protein is CASSPRRSLAGNEQFF. The J gene is TRBJ2-1, the V gene TRBV9; TRBD2 matches at 8 bases. Germline values: CDR1 SGDLS, CDR2 YYNGEE. The V and J ends lost 4 bases and 6 bases, in that order; junction bases with no gene match: 12. The CDR3 is 16 amino acids.

J is TRBJ2-5 and V is TRBV28; D tentatively reads TRBD1 or TRBD2 (5 bases each). CDR3 length: 15 residues. V lost 4 bases to trimming and J lost 3 bases, with 15 bases between them. In germline, CDR1 is MDHEN, CDR2 SYDVKM. The CDR3 bases are TGTGCCAGCAGTTCCCCGAGGGGTGGGAAAGAGACCCAGTACTTC. Translation: CASSSPRGGKETQYF.

The genes are TRBV27 and TRBJ1-4; perhaps TRBD1 as D (5 bases). Germline-derived CDR1 and CDR2 are MNHEY and SMNVEV (reference sequence). This CDR3 spans 14 amino acids. Trimming took 10 bases from V and 10 from J, leaving 22 bases between them. The CDR3 DNA reads TGTGCCACAGCAGTAAGGGTGGGGGTTGCAAAACTGTTTTTT. It is translated as CATAVRVGVAKLFF.

The chain recombines TRBV6-1 with TRBJ2-2; possible D gene TRBD1, 5 bases. There are 14 residues in the CDR3. V was pared by 1 base and J by 3 bases, with 6 bases between. Germline loops: CDR1 MNHNS, CDR2 SASEGT. In nucleotides, the CDR3 is TGTGCCAGCAGTGAAGAAGGGGACACCGGGGAGCTGTTTTTT. It encodes CASSEEGDTGELFF.

The chain is built from TRBV27 and TRBJ1-3; D unresolved. V was clipped by 6 bases and J by 0 bases, with 12 bases between them. CDR1 is MNHEY and CDR2 is SMNVEV in the germline V gene (reference sequence). This CDR3 is 15 amino acids long. CDR3: CASRLNADSGNTIYF. CDR3 nucleotide sequence: TGTGCCAGCAGGCTAAACGCCGACTCTGGAAACACCATATATTTT.

This clone occurred a few times. The rearrangement links TRBV6-5 to TRBJ2-1; D remains unclear. V lost 4 bases and J 5 bases, leaving 12 bases between the germline ends. The germline gives CDR1 MNHEY, CDR2 SVGAGI. The CDR3 length is 14 residues. As DNA, the CDR3 is TGTGCCAGCAGTTCCGTCGTCAGGCACAATGAGCAGTTCTTC. It is translated as CASSSVVRHNEQFF.